Following are 29 T cell receptor beta chains from one sample sequenced in a study of T cell clonotyping in hematopoietic cell transplantation. The method was immunoSEQ multiplex PCR; TCRdb's version includes in-frame clones alone and lacks a portion of them. Among a few thousand clones listed, roughly 91% were seen once. This sample comprised peripheral blood mononuclear cells, obtained 100 days after allogeneic stem cell transplant. Receptor source: a female patient between 50 and 59 years old who had an allogeneic stem cell transplant from a related donor, so the T cells may come from the graft donor. Some clones in this sample may be carry-over from other donors' samples.

The chain carries TRBV7-8 and TRBJ1-1, with 8 bases lining up with TRBD1. V was clipped by 5 bases and J by 11 bases; unmatched bases: 7. Germline lookup yields CDR1 SGHVS and CDR2 FQNEAQ. The CDR3 is 12 residues long. The CDR3 bases are TGTGCCAGCAGCCCAGGACAGGGAAGGGCTTTCTTT. Protein product: CASSPGQGRAFF.

CDR3 sequence: CASSLGVAQYF. CDR3 in DNA: TGTGCCAGCAGCTTGGGGGTCGCCCAGTACTTC. The chain is built from TRBV7-2 and TRBJ2-5, with D possibly called TRBD1 or TRBD2 (5 bases each). This CDR3 comprises 11 residues. Germline V gives CDR1 SGHTA, CDR2 FQGNSA. The V and J ends lost 3 bases and 9 bases respectively, with 8 bases between them.

V and J are TRBV7-6 and TRBJ2-1; 7 bases line up with TRBD2. V trimming: 5 bases; J trimming: 9 bases; junction bases outside the gene matches: 4. The CDR3 has 12 amino acids. Per germline, CDR1 SGHVS and CDR2 FNYEAQ. In nucleotides, the CDR3 is TGTGCCAGCAGCCCTGGGGAGGGTGAGCAGTTCTTC. Translated: CASSPGEGEQFF.

The CDR3, as DNA: TGTGCCAGCAGCTTATTCCAGGAACCGAACACTGAAGCTTTCTTT. This translates into CASSLFQEPNTEAFF. J is TRBJ1-1 and V is TRBV11-1, with D hard to call. V was shortened by 2 bases and J by 1 base, with 11 bases between the two germline ends. CDR3 length: 15 amino acids. Germline V gene lookup returns CDR1 SGHAT and CDR2 FQDESV (reference sequence).

The chain uses TRBV7-9 and TRBJ2-5; TRBD2 might be the D (5 bases). The CDR3 runs 15 residues. V dropped 5 bases and J dropped 4 bases, with 17 bases sitting between them. CDR1 SEHNR and CDR2 FQNEAQ come from the germline V gene (reference sequence). Written as DNA, the CDR3 is TGTGCCAGCAGCCCCCACGGGGTTGAGGGAGAGACCCAGTACTTC. Its protein is CASSPHGVEGETQYF.

This sequence joins TRBV9 and TRBJ1-2; D may be TRBD1 (6 bases). V was cut by 3 bases and J by 4 bases, with 16 bases left in between. Germline lookup yields CDR1 SGDLS and CDR2 YYNGEE. The CDR3 has 15 residues. The CDR3 DNA follows: TGTGCCAGCAGCGCGAGCCCGGACAGCCTCTATGGCTACACCTTC. As protein: CASSASPDSLYGYTF.

The table lists this clone with a count of one. The chain has TRBV5-1 and TRBJ2-7; D tentatively fits TRBD1 or TRBD2 (5 bases each). The germline CDR1 and CDR2 sequences are SGHRS and YFSETQ. This CDR3 region has 17 residues. Trimming pared 0 bases from V and 3 bases from J, leaving 19 bases between. The DNA of the CDR3 is TGCGCCAGCAGCTTGGCCACGGGGCGTCCTAGAGACTACGAGCAGTACTTC. It encodes CASSLATGRPRDYEQYF.

The chain combines TRBV28 with TRBJ1-5; possible D gene TRBD1, 6 bases. This CDR3 is built from 13 residues. V lost 10 bases and J 6 bases, leaving 16 bases between the germline ends. Germline CDR1 and CDR2: MDHEN and SYDVKM. The CDR3 DNA reads TGTGCCAATTTACAGGGTTCGGGTCAGCCCCAGCATTTT. This codes for CANLQGSGQPQHF.

The chain carries TRBV18 and TRBJ2-7; a weak D match, TRBD2 (6 bases). The CDR3 has 15 amino acids. V dropped 2 bases and J dropped 7 bases, with 18 bases sitting between them. Germline V gene sequence: CDR1 KGHSH, CDR2 LQKENI. CDR3 residues: CASSPEDDPGGEQYF. CDR3 bases: TGTGCCAGCTCACCAGAGGATGACCCCGGAGGGGAGCAGTACTTC.

The chain links TRBV7-6 to TRBJ2-2, with a tentative D call TRBD1 (6 bases). The CDR3 consists of 15 residues. Trimming removed 1 base from V and 3 bases from J, with 9 bases in between. Germline values: CDR1 SGHVS, CDR2 FNYEAQ. The CDR3 sequence: CASSLEQGDTGELFF. DNA for the CDR3: TGTGCCAGCAGCTTAGAACAGGGTGACACCGGGGAGCTGTTTTTT.

The gene calls are TRBV14 and TRBJ1-2; D possibly corresponds to TRBD1 (6 bases). There are 15 residues in the CDR3. The ends were cut back, 4 bases at V and 5 bases at J, with 17 bases in the middle. CDR1 and CDR2 from the germline V gene are SGHDN and FVKESK. The chain's CDR3 is CASSPDPRGRYGYTF. Here the CDR3 DNA reads TGTGCCAGCAGCCCTGATCCCAGGGGTCGGTATGGCTACACCTTC. Full variable domain (outside the CDR3, taken from reference TRBV14 and TRBJ1-2): EAGVTQFPSHSVIEKGQTVTLRCDPISGHDNLYWYRRVMGKEIKFLLHFVKESKQDESGMPNNRFLAERTGGTYSTLKVQPAELEDSGVYFCASSPDPRGRYGYTFGSGTRLTVV.

The J gene is TRBJ1-6, the V gene TRBV27; D possibly corresponds to TRBD1 (5 bases). The CDR3 spans 15 residues. The V gene's germline CDR1 is MNHEY and CDR2 SMNVEV (reference sequence). V lost 4 bases and J lost 4, with 11 bases in between. The CDR3 DNA reads as TGTGCCAGCAGTTATCTCGGACAATATAATTCACCCCTCCACTTT. Its translation: CASSYLGQYNSPLHF.

This chain connects TRBV18 to TRBJ2-7; D might be TRBD1 or TRBD2, each matching 6 bases. The CDR3 is made up of 15 amino acids. V shed 3 bases and J shed 6 bases, with 18 bases lying between them. Germline CDR1 KGHSH, CDR2 LQKENI. The CDR3 loop reads CASSPPTGAPVEQYF. CDR3 in DNA: TGTGCCAGCTCACCCCCTACGGGGGCTCCGGTCGAGCAGTACTTC.

The J gene is TRBJ1-4, the V gene TRBV29-1, with unresolved D. Trimming took off 6 bases at V and 5 bases at J, with 13 bases between the two ends. Germline V CDR1 and CDR2: SQVTM, ANQGSEA. This CDR3 region has 13 residues. The CDR3 DNA reads TGCAGCGTCGTGTCTAACCCGAATGAAAAACTGTTTTTT. Its protein product is CSVVSNPNEKLFF.

The CDR3 spells CASSSQGADTQYF. The CDR3 bases are TGTGCCAGTAGTTCACAGGGAGCAGATACGCAGTATTTT. This sequence joins TRBV19 and TRBJ2-3; D possibly corresponds to TRBD1 (6 bases). The CDR3 totals 13 residues. CDR1 and CDR2 (germline): LNHDA, SQIVND (reference sequence). Trimming shortened V by 5 bases and J by 4 bases, and 10 bases separated the two germline ends.

The V gene is TRBV7-9, the J gene TRBJ2-5; D is unclear. Looked up from germline, CDR1 is SEHNR and CDR2 is FQNEAQ (reference sequence). The V gene lost 2 bases and the J gene lost 2 bases, with 6 bases spanning the gap. This CDR3 contains 13 residues. CDR3 protein: CASSLQAQETQYF. The CDR3 DNA sequence: TGTGCCAGCAGCTTACAGGCGCAAGAGACCCAGTACTTC.

The rearrangement uses TRBV5-4 and TRBJ1-4, with D perhaps matching TRBD1 (6 bases). The CDR3 has 15 amino acids. Germline values: CDR1 SGHNT, CDR2 YYREEE (reference sequence). The V end was cut by 3 bases, the J end by 8 bases, with 17 bases between. Written as DNA, the CDR3 is TGTGCCAGCAGCTCGAACAGGGCTTTGGACGAAAAACTGTTTTTT. Its translation is CASSSNRALDEKLFF.

The J gene is TRBJ1-4, the V gene TRBV7-9; 8 positions agree with TRBD1. CDR3 length: 15 residues. Losses at the gene ends were 2 bases for V and 10 bases for J; bases not matched to a gene: 9. Germline V gene lookup returns CDR1 SEHNR and CDR2 FQNEAQ (reference sequence). CDR3 DNA: TGTGCCAGCAGCTTAACCGAGACAGGGGTGCCAAAACTGTTTTTT. Amino acids: CASSLTETGVPKLFF. Full variable domain (rest looked up from reference TRBV7-9 and TRBJ1-4): DTGVSQNPRHKITKRGQNVTFRCDPISEHNRLYWYRQTLGQGPEFLTYFQNEAQLEKSRLLSDRFSAERPKGSFSTLEIQRTEQGDSAMYLCASSLTETGVPKLFFGSGTQLSVL.

The chain combines TRBV4-3 with TRBJ2-5; D unresolved. The CDR3 loop spans 16 amino acids. The germline V gene has CDR1 LGHNA and CDR2 YSLEER. V was cut by 0 bases and J by 1 base, with 12 bases left in between. DNA of the CDR3: TGCGCCAGCAGCCAAGATCGGGCAGTCCCCCAAGAGACCCAGTACTTC. This gives the protein CASSQDRAVPQETQYF.

This chain connects TRBV28 to TRBJ1-4; D remains unclear. CDR1 and CDR2 from the germline V gene are MDHEN and SYDVKM. The CDR3 length is 16 residues. V was pared by 6 bases and J by 0 bases, with 14 bases between. The DNA for the CDR3 is TGTGCCAGCAGCTCGGTCTGGACCTCAACTAATGAAAAACTGTTTTTT. Amino acid sequence: CASSSVWTSTNEKLFF.

V usage is TRBV4-3 and J usage is TRBJ2-3; D uncertain. The germline gives CDR1 LGHNA, CDR2 YSLEER. Trimming removed 4 bases from V and 4 bases from J, with 18 bases in between. The CDR3 runs 16 residues. The CDR3 protein is CASSPIKTSGADTQYF. The CDR3 DNA reads TGCGCCAGCAGCCCAATAAAGACGTCTGGGGCAGATACGCAGTATTTT.

The chain couples TRBV4-1 to TRBJ1-2, with no clear D. The CDR3 spans 13 residues. CDR1 is MGHRA, CDR2 YSYEKL, per germline. The V end lost 4 bases, the J end lost 0 bases, and 6 bases lay between the germline ends. The CDR3 nucleotides are TGCGCCAGCAGCCTCAGCACTAACTATGGCTACACCTTC. Its protein product is CASSLSTNYGYTF.

This chain joins TRBV6-5 and TRBJ2-5; TRBD2 might be the D (5 bases). Germline values: CDR1 MNHEY, CDR2 SVGAGI. The CDR3 has 13 amino acids. Trimming pared 5 bases from V and 7 bases from J, leaving 14 bases between. CDR3 nucleotide sequence: TGTGCCAGCAGTCCCGACGGGGTCCGGACCCAGTACTTC. It encodes CASSPDGVRTQYF.

This clone was counted a single time. V is TRBV9 and J is TRBJ2-5, with a weak D call TRBD1 (6 bases). Between the trimmed V and J ends, which lost 1 base and 5 bases, there was a span of 12 bases. Looked up from germline, CDR1 is SGDLS and CDR2 is YYNGEE. This CDR3 spans 14 amino acids. The CDR3 coding sequence is TGTGCCAGCAGCGTAAGGGGGATAGGGGAGACCCAGTACTTC. This sequence encodes CASSVRGIGETQYF.

This chain links TRBV28 with TRBJ1-1; D is unresolved. The CDR3 loop spans 15 amino acids. Looked up from germline, CDR1 is MDHEN and CDR2 is SYDVKM. Trimming shortened V by 4 bases and J by 4 bases, and 16 bases separated the two germline ends. CDR3 DNA sequence: TGTGCCAGCAGTTACCAGCCACGCGACGGCACTGAAGCTTTCTTT. Translating it yields CASSYQPRDGTEAFF.

The chain employs TRBV6-4 and TRBJ1-1; D is uncertain. The germline V and J ends were trimmed by 8 bases and 4 bases, with 14 bases remaining between them. Germline V gene sequence: CDR1 MRHNA, CDR2 SNTAGT. The CDR3 length is 13 residues. CDR3 sequence: CASGEKYRTEAFF. In DNA form, the CDR3 reads TGTGCCAGCGGGGAAAAGTATCGCACTGAAGCTTTCTTT.

The chain employs TRBV5-1 and TRBJ2-2; either TRBD1 or TRBD2 may supply D (5 bases each). Germline-derived CDR1 and CDR2 are SGHRS and YFSETQ. The CDR3 has 15 amino acids. The V and J ends lost 0 bases and 9 bases respectively, with 15 bases between them. Written as DNA, the CDR3 is TGCGCCAGCAGCTTGGCCGTATTATCGGGACGGGAGCTGTTTTTT. It encodes CASSLAVLSGRELFF.

The chain has TRBV30 and TRBJ1-1; D ambiguous. V lost 3 bases, J lost 1 base, and 12 bases lay in between. Germline V gives CDR1 GTSNPN, CDR2 SVGIG (reference sequence). The length of the CDR3 is 14 residues. The CDR3 here is CAWRQSTPNTEAFF. The CDR3 DNA reads TGTGCCTGGAGGCAGTCAACTCCGAACACTGAAGCTTTCTTT.

The chain links TRBV19 to TRBJ1-3; 9 bases are a match to TRBD1. The germline V gene has CDR1 LNHDA and CDR2 SQIVND (reference sequence). This CDR3 is 14 amino acids long. Germline trimming cut 8 bases from V and 2 bases from J; bases unmatched to any gene: 4. CDR3 bases: TGTGCCAGTCGCACAGGGGGCGCTGGAAACACCATATATTTT. Translation: CASRTGGAGNTIYF.